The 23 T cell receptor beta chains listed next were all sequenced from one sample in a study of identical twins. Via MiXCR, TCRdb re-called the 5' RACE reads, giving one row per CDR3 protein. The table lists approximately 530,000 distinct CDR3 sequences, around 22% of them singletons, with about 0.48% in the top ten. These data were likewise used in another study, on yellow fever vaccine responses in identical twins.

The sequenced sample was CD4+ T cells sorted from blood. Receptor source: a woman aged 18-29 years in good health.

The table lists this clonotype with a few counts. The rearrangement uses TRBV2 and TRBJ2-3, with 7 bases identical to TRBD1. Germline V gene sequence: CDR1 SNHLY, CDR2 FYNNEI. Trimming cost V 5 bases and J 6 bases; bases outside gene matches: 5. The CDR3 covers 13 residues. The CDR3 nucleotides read TGTGCCAGCAGTCGACAGGGCCTGGATACGCAGTATTTT. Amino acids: CASSRQGLDTQYF.

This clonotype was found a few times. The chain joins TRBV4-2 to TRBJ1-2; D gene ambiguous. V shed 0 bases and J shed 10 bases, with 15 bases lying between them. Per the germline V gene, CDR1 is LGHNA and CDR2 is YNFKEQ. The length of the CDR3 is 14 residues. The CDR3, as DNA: TGTGCCAGCAGCCAAGATGAACGGCGGAGGGCCTACACCTTC. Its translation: CASSQDERRRAYTF.

CDR3 region: CSAARISGQETQYF. The CDR3 DNA is TGCAGTGCCGCTAGGATATCAGGGCAAGAGACCCAGTACTTC. The rearrangement joins TRBV20-1 to TRBJ2-5; a weak D match, TRBD1 (5 bases). This CDR3 spans 14 amino acids. Germline values: CDR1 DFQATT, CDR2 SNEGSKA (reference sequence). V lost 6 bases and J 2 bases, leaving 16 bases between the germline ends.

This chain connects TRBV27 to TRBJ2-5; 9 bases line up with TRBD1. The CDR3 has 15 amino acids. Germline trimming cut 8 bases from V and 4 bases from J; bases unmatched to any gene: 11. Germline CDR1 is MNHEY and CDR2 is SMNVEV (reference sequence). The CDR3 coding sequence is TGTGCCAGCCGGAAGACCGGGACAGGGATAGAGACCCAGTACTTC. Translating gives CASRKTGTGIETQYF.

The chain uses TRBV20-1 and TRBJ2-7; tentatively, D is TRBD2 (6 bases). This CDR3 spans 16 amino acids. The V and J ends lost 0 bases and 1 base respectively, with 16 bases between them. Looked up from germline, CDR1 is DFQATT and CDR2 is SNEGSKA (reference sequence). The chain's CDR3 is CSARDGSYGGSYEQYV. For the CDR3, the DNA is TGCAGTGCTAGAGATGGTTCTTACGGGGGTTCCTACGAGCAGTACGTC.

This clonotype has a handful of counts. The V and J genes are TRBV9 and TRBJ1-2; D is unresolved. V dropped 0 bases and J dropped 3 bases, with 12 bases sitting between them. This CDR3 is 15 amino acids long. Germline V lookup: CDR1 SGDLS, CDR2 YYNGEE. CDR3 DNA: TGTGCCAGCAGCGTAGGGGCGACACCGGACTATGGCTACACCTTC. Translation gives CASSVGATPDYGYTF.

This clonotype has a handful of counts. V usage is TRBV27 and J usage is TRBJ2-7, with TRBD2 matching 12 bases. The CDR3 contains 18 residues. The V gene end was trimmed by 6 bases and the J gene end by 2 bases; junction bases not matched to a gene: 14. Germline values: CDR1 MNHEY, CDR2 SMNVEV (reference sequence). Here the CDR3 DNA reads TGTGCCAGCAGGGTATCGGCTAGCGGGAGGGCCTCGGCCTACGAGCAGTACTTC. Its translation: CASRVSASGRASAYEQYF.

CDR3 nucleotide sequence: TGCGCCAGCAGCCAAGCACCACGGACAGGGGGGACCGGGGAGCTGTTTTTT. Protein product: CASSQAPRTGGTGELFF. This chain connects TRBV4-1 to TRBJ2-2; the match to TRBD1 covers 10 bases. V dropped 1 base and J dropped 5; count of bases not matched to a gene: 7. This CDR3 comprises 17 residues. Germline values: CDR1 MGHRA, CDR2 YSYEKL.

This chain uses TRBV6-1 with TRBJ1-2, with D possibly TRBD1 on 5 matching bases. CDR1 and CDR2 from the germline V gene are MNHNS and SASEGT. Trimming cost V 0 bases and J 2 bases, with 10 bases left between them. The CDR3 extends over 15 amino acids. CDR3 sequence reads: CASSEAGVLNYGYTF. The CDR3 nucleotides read TGTGCCAGCAGTGAAGCAGGGGTATTGAACTATGGCTACACCTTC.

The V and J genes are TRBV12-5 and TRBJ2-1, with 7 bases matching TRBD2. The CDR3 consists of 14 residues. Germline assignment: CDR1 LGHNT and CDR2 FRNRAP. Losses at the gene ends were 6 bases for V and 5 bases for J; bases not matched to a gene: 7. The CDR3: CASGLWEGHNEQFF. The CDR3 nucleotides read TGTGCTAGTGGACTTTGGGAGGGCCACAATGAGCAGTTCTTC.

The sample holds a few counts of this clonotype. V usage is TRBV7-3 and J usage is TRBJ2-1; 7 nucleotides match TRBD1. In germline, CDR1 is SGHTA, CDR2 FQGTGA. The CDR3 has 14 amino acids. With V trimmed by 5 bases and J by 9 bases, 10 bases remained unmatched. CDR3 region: CASSEKLGQREQFF. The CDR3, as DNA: TGTGCCAGCAGCGAAAAATTGGGACAGCGTGAGCAGTTCTTC.

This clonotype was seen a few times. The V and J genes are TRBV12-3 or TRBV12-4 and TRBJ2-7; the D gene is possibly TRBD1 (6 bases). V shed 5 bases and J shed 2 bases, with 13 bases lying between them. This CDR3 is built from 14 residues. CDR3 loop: CASSPNRAAYEQYF. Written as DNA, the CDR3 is TGTGCCAGCAGTCCCAACAGGGCAGCCTACGAGCAGTACTTC.

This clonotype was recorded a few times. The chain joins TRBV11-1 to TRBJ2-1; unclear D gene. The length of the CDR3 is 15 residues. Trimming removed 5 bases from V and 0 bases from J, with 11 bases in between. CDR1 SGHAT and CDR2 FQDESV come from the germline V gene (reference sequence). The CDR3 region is CASSLSRFSYNEQFF. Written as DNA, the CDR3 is TGTGCCAGCAGCCTTAGTCGATTCTCCTACAATGAGCAGTTCTTC.

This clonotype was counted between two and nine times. The CDR3 here is CASSQMRGPMEQYF. The CDR3 DNA reads as TGTGCCAGCAGTCAAATGAGGGGCCCAATGGAGCAGTACTTC. This chain uses TRBV12-3 or TRBV12-4 with TRBJ2-7; D tentatively reads TRBD1 or TRBD2 (5 bases each). This CDR3 is built from 14 residues. The V and J ends lost 5 bases and 7 bases respectively, with 18 bases between them.

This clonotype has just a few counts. CDR3 sequence reads: CSATSGVGEQYV. The CDR3, as DNA: TGCAGTGCTACTTCCGGGGTCGGCGAGCAGTACGTC. J is TRBJ2-7 and V is TRBV20-1; D might be TRBD2 (5 bases). The CDR3 has 12 residues. With 4 bases removed from V and 6 bases from J, the gap between germline ends came to 13 bases. Per germline, CDR1 DFQATT and CDR2 SNEGSKA (reference sequence).

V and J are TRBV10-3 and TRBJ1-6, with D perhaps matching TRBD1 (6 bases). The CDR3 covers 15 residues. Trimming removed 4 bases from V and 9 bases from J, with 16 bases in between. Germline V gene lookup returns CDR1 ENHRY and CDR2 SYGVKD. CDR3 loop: CAISASDRPSSPLHF. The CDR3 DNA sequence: TGTGCCATCAGTGCGTCAGACAGGCCGTCTTCACCCCTCCACTTT.

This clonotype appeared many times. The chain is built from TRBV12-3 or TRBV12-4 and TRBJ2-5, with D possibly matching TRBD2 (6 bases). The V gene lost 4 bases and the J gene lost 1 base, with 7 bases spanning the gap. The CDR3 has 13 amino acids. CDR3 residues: CASSWDSQETQYF. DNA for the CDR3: TGTGCCAGCAGTTGGGACTCCCAAGAGACCCAGTACTTC.

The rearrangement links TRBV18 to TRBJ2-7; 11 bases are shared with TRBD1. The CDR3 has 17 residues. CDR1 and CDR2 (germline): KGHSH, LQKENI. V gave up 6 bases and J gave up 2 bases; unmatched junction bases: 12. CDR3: CASSPFRTGQGAYEQYF. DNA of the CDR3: TGTGCCAGCTCCCCGTTTCGTACGGGACAGGGGGCCTACGAGCAGTACTTC.

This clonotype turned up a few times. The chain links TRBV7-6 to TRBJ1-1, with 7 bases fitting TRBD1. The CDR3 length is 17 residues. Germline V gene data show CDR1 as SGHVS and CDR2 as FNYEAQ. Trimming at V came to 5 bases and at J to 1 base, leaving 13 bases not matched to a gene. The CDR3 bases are TGTGCCAGCAGCAGAAGCATTACCGGGACAGCGAACACTGAAGCTTTCTTT. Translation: CASSRSITGTANTEAFF.

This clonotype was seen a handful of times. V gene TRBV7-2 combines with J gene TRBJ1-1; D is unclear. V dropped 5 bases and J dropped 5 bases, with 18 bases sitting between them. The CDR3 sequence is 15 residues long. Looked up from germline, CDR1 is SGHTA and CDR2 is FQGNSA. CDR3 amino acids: CASSLLIGSGTEAFF. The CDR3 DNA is TGTGCCAGCAGCCTTTTAATAGGGAGCGGTACTGAAGCTTTCTTT.

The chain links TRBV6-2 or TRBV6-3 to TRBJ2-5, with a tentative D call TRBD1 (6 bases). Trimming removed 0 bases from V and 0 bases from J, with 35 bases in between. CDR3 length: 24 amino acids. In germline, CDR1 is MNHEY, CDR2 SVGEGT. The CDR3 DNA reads TGTGCCAGCAGTTACTCGTATCCAGGGGCCTTGGAGGTGAGGATCACGTCCCACCAAGAGACCCAGTACTTC. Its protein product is CASSYSYPGALEVRITSHQETQYF.

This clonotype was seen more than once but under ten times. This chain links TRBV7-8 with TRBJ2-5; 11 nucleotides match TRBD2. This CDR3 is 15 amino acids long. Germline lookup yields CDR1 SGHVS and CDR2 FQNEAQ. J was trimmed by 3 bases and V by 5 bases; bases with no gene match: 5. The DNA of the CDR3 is TGTGCCAGCAGCAACCGACTAGCGGGGAAAGAGACCCAGTACTTC. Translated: CASSNRLAGKETQYF.

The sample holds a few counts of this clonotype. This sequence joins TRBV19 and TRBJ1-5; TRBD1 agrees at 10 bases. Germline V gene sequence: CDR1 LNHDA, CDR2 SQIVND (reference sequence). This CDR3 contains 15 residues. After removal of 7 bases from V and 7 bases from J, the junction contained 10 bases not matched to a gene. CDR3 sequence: CASTPRTGGMQPQHF. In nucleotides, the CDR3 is TGTGCCAGTACCCCCCGGACAGGGGGTATGCAGCCCCAGCATTTT.